These 21 T cell receptor beta chains originate from one sample sequenced in a study of human T cells and chemical hapten exposure. A single record per CDR3 protein comes from TCRdb applying MiXCR to the RACE reads. This sample has 250,000 or so distinct CDR3 sequences; 7% to 10% occur once, and the top ten carry over 2%. Time point: pre-sensitization, week 0. The treatment: therapeutic diphenylcyclopropenone sensitization with weekly scalp DPC. This material consisted of whole blood, taken in connection with sensitization to the hapten diphenylcyclopropenone (DPC). The receptors were gathered from a woman aged 35 to 49 with alopecia areata. Some clones in this sample may be carry-over from other donors' samples.

The rearrangement joins TRBV6-5 to TRBJ2-7, with TRBD2 matching over 8 bases. After removal of 6 bases from V and 5 bases from J, the junction contained 9 bases not matched to a gene. CDR3 length equals 14 residues. CDR1 and CDR2 from the germline V gene are MNHEY and SVGAGI. CDR3 nucleotides: TGTGCCAGCAGCCCGACCGGGACTAGGGACGAGCAGTACTTC. Its protein product is CASSPTGTRDEQYF.

This sequence joins TRBV12-3 or TRBV12-4 and TRBJ2-3; 7 nucleotides agree with TRBD2. Trimming at V came to 7 bases and at J to 5 bases, leaving 9 bases not matched to a gene. This CDR3 region has 14 residues. In nucleotides, the CDR3 is TGTGCCAGCACCCCCGGGGGGTTGGAAGATACGCAGTATTTT. Translated: CASTPGGLEDTQYF.

This clonotype was seen a handful of times. The V gene is TRBV12-3 or TRBV12-4, the J gene TRBJ2-3, with 9 bases lining up with TRBD1. Trimming took 6 bases from V and 4 from J; bases not matched to a gene: 8. The length of the CDR3 is 15 residues. The CDR3 is CASRGRTGVSDTQYF. CDR3 in DNA: TGTGCCAGCAGAGGACGGACAGGGGTGTCAGATACGCAGTATTTT.

Many counts were recorded for this clonotype. The CDR3 sequence is CASSFNSLIQETQYF. CDR3 nucleotides: TGTGCCAGCAGTTTTAACAGTCTAATACAAGAGACCCAGTACTTC. The V and J genes are TRBV12-3 or TRBV12-4 and TRBJ2-5; D remains ambiguous. The germline V and J ends were trimmed by 3 bases and 2 bases, with 13 bases remaining between them. CDR3 length: 15 residues.

This clonotype has a handful of counts. V gene TRBV5-1 combines with J gene TRBJ2-5, with a weak D call TRBD1 (6 bases). CDR3 length equals 15 residues. Germline loops: CDR1 SGHRS, CDR2 YFSETQ. V was clipped by 4 bases and J by 4 bases, with 17 bases between them. This CDR3 reads CASSTAGQTIETQYF. As DNA, the CDR3 is TGCGCCAGCAGCACGGCTGGACAGACTATAGAGACCCAGTACTTC. Full variable domain (remainder filled in from reference TRBV5-1 and TRBJ2-5): KAGVTQTPRYLIKTRGQQVTLSCSPISGHRSVSWYQQTPGQGLQFLFEYFSETQRNKGNFPGRFSGRQFSNSRSEMNVSTLELGDSALYLCASSTAGQTIETQYFGPGTRLLVL.

The gene calls are TRBV5-1 and TRBJ1-6; D gene ambiguous. Trimming removed 2 bases from V and 0 bases from J, with 9 bases in between. The germline V gene has CDR1 SGHRS and CDR2 YFSETQ. The CDR3 extends over 16 amino acids. In DNA, the CDR3 is TGCGCCAGCAGCTTCGGCGGTAGCTCCTATAATTCACCCCTCCACTTT. Protein: CASSFGGSSYNSPLHF.

This clonotype was seen many times. The chain joins TRBV24-1 to TRBJ2-1; D might be TRBD1 (6 bases). V lost 4 bases and J lost 9, with 24 bases in between. This CDR3 has 17 amino acids. Germline V gene data show CDR1 as KGHDR and CDR2 as SFDVKD. The CDR3 DNA is TGTGCCACCAGTGACCAAGGACGGGACATCCGGGTGGGTGAGCAGTTCTTC. This codes for CATSDQGRDIRVGEQFF.

This clonotype was observed a few times. The J gene is TRBJ2-1, the V gene TRBV7-9, with 16 nucleotides matching TRBD2. The CDR3 has 18 residues. Germline CDR1 and CDR2: SEHNR and FQNEAQ (reference sequence). J lost 2 bases, V lost 5 bases, and 6 bases had no gene match. CDR3 sequence reads: CASSHTGLAGGPYNEQFF. The CDR3 region has the DNA TGTGCCAGCAGCCATACGGGACTAGCGGGAGGGCCCTACAATGAGCAGTTCTTC.

This clonotype came up a few times. The genes are TRBV6-2 or TRBV6-3 and TRBJ2-1; 13 bases align to TRBD2. With V trimmed by 5 bases and J by 7 bases, 11 bases remained unmatched. This CDR3 spans 17 amino acids. Germline loops: CDR1 MNHEY, CDR2 SVGEGT. The DNA for the CDR3 is TGTGCCAGCAGTCGAGGGACTAGCGGGAATCTGGGTAATGAGCAGTTCTTC. Protein product: CASSRGTSGNLGNEQFF.

The V call is TRBV28, the J call TRBJ2-7; D might be TRBD2 (5 bases). Germline values: CDR1 MDHEN, CDR2 SYDVKM. V was clipped by 10 bases and J by 0 bases, with 22 bases between them. This CDR3 is 16 amino acids long. The CDR3 coding sequence is TGTGCCACCAAGACACCGAGACTGGGGAGCTCCTACGAGCAGTACTTC. This translates into CATKTPRLGSSYEQYF.

In nucleotides, the CDR3 is TGTGCCAGCAGGACAATACAGGGGAGAGGAAGTGCGCAGTATTTT. Translation gives CASRTIQGRGSAQYF. The V and J genes are TRBV6-5 and TRBJ2-3, with 7 bases that match TRBD1. V shed 6 bases, J shed 10 bases, and the junction held 16 bases outside the gene matches. Germline loops: CDR1 MNHEY, CDR2 SVGAGI. The length of the CDR3 is 15 residues.

This clonotype has a handful of counts. J is TRBJ1-2 and V is TRBV7-2; no clear D. This CDR3 has 12 amino acids. Trimming stripped 1 base from V and 8 bases from J, with 8 bases between. The germline V gene encodes CDR1 SGHTA and CDR2 FQGNSA. The CDR3 DNA follows: TGTGCCAGCAGCTTAGAGACTGGCGGCTACACCTTC. This gives the protein CASSLETGGYTF.

The chain joins TRBV7-3 to TRBJ2-1; 8 nucleotides align to TRBD2. After removal of 2 bases from V and 1 base from J, the junction contained 13 bases not matched to a gene. Germline V lookup: CDR1 SGHTA, CDR2 FQGTGA. CDR3 size: 19 residues. The CDR3 sequence: CASSLRGGPPVRSYNEQFF. DNA for the CDR3: TGTGCCAGCAGCTTACGGGGGGGCCCCCCCGTTCGGTCCTACAATGAGCAGTTCTTC.

The chain combines TRBV6-2 or TRBV6-3 with TRBJ2-1; TRBD2 matches 8 bases. The CDR3 is 16 amino acids. The junction had 8 bases not matched to a gene; V was cut back by 7 bases and J by 0 bases. Germline-derived CDR1 and CDR2 are MNHEY and SVGEGT. This CDR3 is CASNPPGGSSYNEQFF. CDR3 nucleotide sequence: TGTGCCAGCAACCCTCCGGGGGGGAGCTCCTACAATGAGCAGTTCTTC.

There are a few counts of this clonotype. The chain couples TRBV4-1 to TRBJ1-2, with D perhaps matching TRBD1 (5 bases). V lost 0 bases to trimming and J lost 1 base, with 15 bases between them. The germline V gene encodes CDR1 MGHRA and CDR2 YSYEKL. The CDR3 length is 17 residues. The CDR3 is CASSQDWGTEVNYGYTF. DNA for the CDR3: TGCGCCAGCAGCCAAGATTGGGGGACTGAAGTTAACTATGGCTACACCTTC.

The genes are TRBV20-1 and TRBJ1-5; no definite D call. The CDR3 is made up of 12 amino acids. Germline CDR1 is DFQATT and CDR2 is SNEGSKA (reference sequence). Trimming removed 4 bases at V and 3 bases at J, with 7 bases between. DNA of the CDR3: TGCAGTGCTAACGGTTTCAATCAGCCCCAGCATTTT. Translating gives CSANGFNQPQHF.

This chain uses TRBV5-1 with TRBJ2-1; D possibly corresponds to TRBD1 (7 bases). Germline values: CDR1 SGHRS, CDR2 YFSETQ. CDR3 size: 15 residues. V lost 6 bases, J lost 4 bases, and 17 bases lay in between. CDR3 coding DNA: TGCGCCAGCAACCCCGGGCAGGGGGGTTACAATGAGCAGTTCTTC. Protein product: CASNPGQGGYNEQFF.

This chain joins TRBV29-1 and TRBJ2-1; TRBD2 agrees at 9 bases. In germline, CDR1 is SQVTM, CDR2 ANQGSEA. The J segment lost 5 bases and the V segment lost 4 bases, leaving 3 bases of the junction unmatched. This CDR3 has 13 residues. CDR3 residues: CSVGLAGNNEQFF. In nucleotides, the CDR3 is TGCAGCGTTGGGCTAGCGGGGAACAATGAGCAGTTCTTC.

The sample holds many counts of this clonotype. The genes are TRBV15 and TRBJ2-5; D is uncertain. Per the germline V gene, CDR1 is LNHNV and CDR2 is YYDKDF (reference sequence). V dropped 8 bases and J dropped 4 bases, with 14 bases sitting between them. The CDR3 is 13 amino acids. Here the CDR3 reads CATGSRQTETQYF. The CDR3 bases are TGTGCCACCGGGTCCCGTCAGACAGAGACCCAGTACTTC. The complete variable domain, with remaining parts taken from reference TRBV15 and TRBJ2-5, reads DAMVIQNPRYQVTQFGKPVTLSCSQTLNHNVMYWYQQKSSQAPKLLFHYYDKDFNNEADTPDNFQSRRPNTSFCFLDIRSPGLGDTAMYLCATGSRQTETQYFGPGTRLLVL.

This clonotype was seen only a few times. The J gene is TRBJ1-2, the V gene TRBV7-9; TRBD1 aligns across 7 bases. Trimming at V came to 5 bases and at J to 8 bases, leaving 11 bases not matched to a gene. The CDR3 is made up of 14 amino acids. Germline CDR1 is SEHNR and CDR2 is FQNEAQ (reference sequence). The chain's CDR3 is CASSPDREWKGYTF. The CDR3 nucleotides are TGTGCCAGCAGCCCCGACAGGGAATGGAAAGGCTACACCTTC.

The V gene is TRBV20-1, the J gene TRBJ1-5; possibly TRBD1 for D (5 bases). Germline values: CDR1 DFQATT, CDR2 SNEGSKA (reference sequence). This CDR3 is 14 amino acids long. Trimming took off 3 bases at V and 0 bases at J, with 9 bases between the two ends. DNA of the CDR3: TGCAGTGCTAGGAAAGGGGATAGCAATCAGCCCCAGCATTTT. Protein: CSARKGDSNQPQHF.